This T cell receptor (beta chain) was found in a study of blood T cell repertoires in COVID-19. Here immunoSEQ multiplex PCR was the method, and the copy in TCRdb shows in-frame clones only, minus some. Among under 300,000 clones listed, about nine tenths were seen once. The CDR3 spans 17 residues. The V segment lost 4 bases and the J segment 2 bases; nucleotides outside the gene matches: 8. Germline V CDR1 and CDR2: MDHEN, SYDVKM. The sample consisted of peripheral blood. This clonotype originated in a man between 60 and 70 years old with acute or convalescent COVID-19. The V and J genes are TRBV28 and TRBJ1-5, with 10 bases aligning to TRBD1. CDR3 residues: CASSSIAGTGGNQPQHF. CDR3 coding DNA: TGTGCCAGCAGTTCAATAGCCGGGACAGGGGGCAATCAGCCCCAGCATTTT.